The 25 T cell receptor beta chains below were found in one sample sequenced in a study of blood T cell repertoires in COVID-19 (dated by TCRdb to the early 2020s). Library prep was done by the immunoSEQ multiplex PCR assay. What TCRdb holds here is the immuneACCESS table cut down to in-frame rearrangements. Part of the clones is not present; checked against another copy, under half of the missing clones reflect an unresolved V gene, and the others are unexplained. Counted in this sample were roughly 76,000 clones; around 78% of them appeared once. The top ten hold around a sixth of the sample. The source material was peripheral blood. The source is a human donor in a cohort sampled during active COVID-19.

The V call is TRBV11-2, the J call TRBJ2-1, with TRBD2 matching over 7 bases. The CDR3 length is 17 residues. Trimming at V came to 0 bases and at J to 4 bases, leaving 9 bases not matched to a gene. CDR1 and CDR2 (germline): SGHAT, FQNNGV. This chain's CDR3 is CASSLDTLWEGYNEQFF. The CDR3 bases are TGTGCCAGCAGCTTAGATACGCTATGGGAGGGTTACAATGAGCAGTTCTTC.

In its sample, this clone was seen once. The chain employs TRBV7-8 and TRBJ2-7; TRBD2 agrees at 9 bases. The V segment lost 1 base and the J segment 3 bases; nucleotides outside the gene matches: 4. There are 15 residues in the CDR3. The germline CDR1 and CDR2 sequences are SGHVS and FQNEAQ. CDR3 region: CASSLGASGVYEQYF. The CDR3 DNA follows: TGTGCCAGCAGCTTAGGGGCTAGCGGGGTCTACGAGCAGTACTTC.

J is TRBJ2-1 and V is TRBV5-1; D not certain. Germline CDR1 SGHRS, CDR2 YFSETQ. The CDR3 has 16 amino acids. V was trimmed by 6 bases and J by 4 bases, leaving 20 bases between them. This chain's CDR3 is CASTERYPSLYNEQFF. The CDR3 DNA follows: TGCGCCAGCACCGAGCGTTACCCCTCCCTTTACAATGAGCAGTTCTTC.

V gene TRBV7-9 combines with J gene TRBJ2-3; 7 positions agree with TRBD1. CDR3 length: 16 amino acids. Germline CDR1 and CDR2: SEHNR and FQNEAQ (reference sequence). V was pared by 5 bases and J by 0 bases, with 8 bases of the junction left unmatched. In DNA form, the CDR3 reads TGTGCCAGCAGCCCCGCCGGGACAGCAAGCACAGATACGCAGTATTTT. Protein: CASSPAGTASTDTQYF.

J is TRBJ2-2 and V is TRBV5-4; 9 bases line up with TRBD2. J lost 6 bases, V lost 2 bases, and 5 bases had no gene match. The CDR3 runs 15 residues. Germline values: CDR1 SGHNT, CDR2 YYREEE (reference sequence). CDR3 nucleotides: TGTGCCAGCAGCTTAATAAGCGGGAGGTCCGGGGAGCTGTTTTTT. This translates into CASSLISGRSGELFF.

The CDR3 sequence: CASGLVWEVWQGLANQPQHF. The CDR3 DNA is TGTGCTAGTGGTTTGGTATGGGAAGTGTGGCAGGGCCTAGCGAATCAGCCCCAGCATTTT. The chain has TRBV12-5 and TRBJ1-5, with TRBD1 as a possible D gene (5 bases). The CDR3 has 20 amino acids. Germline-derived CDR1 and CDR2 are LGHNT and FRNRAP. Trimming cost V 0 bases and J 4 bases, with 25 bases left between them.

This clone was seen a single time. V gene TRBV28 combines with J gene TRBJ2-7, with TRBD2 identical over 8 bases. The V and J ends lost 5 bases and 6 bases, in that order; junction bases with no gene match: 15. The germline CDR1 and CDR2 sequences are MDHEN and SYDVKM. The CDR3 is made up of 16 amino acids. CDR3 bases: TGTGCCAGCAGTCCCTCCCCTGGGCGGGAGGAGGGCGAGCAGTACTTC. Its protein product is CASSPSPGREEGEQYF.

V gene TRBV27 combines with J gene TRBJ1-1, with unresolved D. Germline CDR1 MNHEY, CDR2 SMNVEV (reference sequence). The CDR3 consists of 17 residues. V gave up 3 bases and J gave up 1 base, with 18 bases separating them. The CDR3 bases are TGTGCCAGCAGTTTCCCCCCTCCACAGTATACGAACACTGAAGCTTTCTTT. It encodes CASSFPPPQYTNTEAFF.

The rearrangement links TRBV29-1 to TRBJ2-1, with 8 bases fitting TRBD1. The junction had 6 bases not matched to a gene; V was cut back by 7 bases and J by 7 bases. This CDR3 region has 12 residues. Germline V lookup: CDR1 SQVTM, CDR2 ANQGSEA. The chain's CDR3 is CSAGRGQNEQFF. The CDR3 bases are TGCAGCGCAGGCAGGGGGCAGAATGAGCAGTTCTTC.

The chain has TRBV30 and TRBJ1-1; D remains ambiguous. V lost 2 bases to trimming and J lost 1 base, with 5 bases between them. The CDR3 sequence is 12 residues long. The germline V gene has CDR1 GTSNPN and CDR2 SVGIG (reference sequence). The CDR3 DNA reads as TGTGCCTGGAGTATGGCGAACACTGAAGCTTTCTTT. Encoded protein: CAWSMANTEAFF.

The J gene is TRBJ2-7, the V gene TRBV7-2, with 7 positions matching TRBD1. The CDR3 covers 14 residues. Germline V gene lookup returns CDR1 SGHTA and CDR2 FQGNSA. The V gene end was trimmed by 2 bases and the J gene end by 2 bases; junction bases not matched to a gene: 3. Here the CDR3 DNA reads TGTGCCAGCAGCTTATCAGGGGGTACCTACGAGCAGTACTTC. It encodes CASSLSGGTYEQYF.

This chain uses TRBV9 with TRBJ2-7; D is perhaps TRBD1 (5 bases). CDR3 length: 14 amino acids. CDR1 SGDLS and CDR2 YYNGEE come from the germline V gene. Trimming removed 4 bases from V and 2 bases from J, with 13 bases in between. The CDR3 region is CASSYEPRAYEQYF. DNA of the CDR3: TGTGCCAGCAGCTACGAACCCAGGGCCTACGAGCAGTACTTC.

The chain uses TRBV28 and TRBJ2-1; 16 bases fit TRBD2. The V and J ends lost 6 bases and 9 bases, in that order; junction bases with no gene match: 8. The CDR3 sequence is 16 residues long. Germline V gives CDR1 MDHEN, CDR2 SYDVKM. The CDR3 region has the DNA TGTGCCAGCAGAATCCCGGGACTAGCGGGAGGGGCTGAGCAGTTCTTC. Its protein product is CASRIPGLAGGAEQFF. Full variable domain (outside the CDR3, taken from reference TRBV28 and TRBJ2-1): DVKVTQSSRYLVKRTGEKVFLECVQDMDHENMFWYRQDPGLGLRLIYFSYDVKMKEKGDIPEGYSVSREKKERFSLILESASTNQTSMYLCASRIPGLAGGAEQFFGPGTRLTVL.

The gene calls are TRBV5-4 and TRBJ2-7, with a possible D match to TRBD2 (5 bases). The CDR3 spans 13 residues. V was pared by 1 base and J by 6 bases, with 11 bases between. Germline CDR1 reads SGHNT; CDR2 reads YYREEE (reference sequence). The DNA of the CDR3 is TGTGCCAGCAGCTTGACTAGGTCTTCCGAGCAGTACTTC. Translation gives CASSLTRSSEQYF.

The rearrangement uses TRBV7-2 and TRBJ1-2; D is perhaps TRBD1 (5 bases). The CDR3 has 15 residues. Trimming removed 5 bases from V and 4 bases from J, with 17 bases in between. The germline CDR1 and CDR2 sequences are SGHTA and FQGNSA. DNA for the CDR3: TGTGCCAGCAGCCAAGGGGAAGGTAATTTCTATGGCTACACCTTC. It specifies CASSQGEGNFYGYTF.

The CDR3 loop reads CAWKAPGTVQGTQYF. CDR3 coding DNA: TGTGCCTGGAAGGCTCCCGGGACAGTGCAGGGGACCCAGTACTTC. This rearrangement joins TRBV30 to TRBJ2-5; 7 positions agree with TRBD1. CDR1 GTSNPN and CDR2 SVGIG come from the germline V gene (reference sequence). This CDR3 has 15 amino acids. V was pared by 4 bases and J by 7 bases, with 15 bases of the junction left unmatched.

This chain connects TRBV27 to TRBJ1-5, with D possibly matching TRBD1 (5 bases). This CDR3 spans 14 amino acids. CDR1 MNHEY and CDR2 SMNVEV come from the germline V gene (reference sequence). Trimming took 8 bases from V and 4 from J, leaving 15 bases between them. Here the CDR3 DNA reads TGTGCCAGCCAATTTACCAGGGTAAATCAGCCCCAGCATTTT. The encoded protein is CASQFTRVNQPQHF.

The chain has TRBV6-6 and TRBJ2-7, with a weak D call TRBD2 (6 bases). With 2 bases removed from V and 7 bases from J, the gap between germline ends came to 18 bases. Germline CDR1 MNHNY, CDR2 SVGAGI (reference sequence). The CDR3 totals 15 residues. This chain's CDR3 is CASSYGDSDPREQYF. The CDR3 DNA is TGTGCCAGCAGTTACGGGGACTCGGACCCGAGGGAGCAGTACTTC.

This clone was seen just once. This chain joins TRBV5-1 and TRBJ2-3; TRBD1 matches at 7 bases. The CDR3 totals 16 residues. V shed 0 bases, J shed 2 bases, and the junction held 6 bases outside the gene matches. In germline, CDR1 is SGHRS, CDR2 YFSETQ. CDR3 protein: CASSLVGDSSTDTQYF. CDR3 in DNA: TGCGCCAGCAGCTTGGTGGGGGACAGTTCCACAGATACGCAGTATTTT.

This chain uses TRBV7-6 with TRBJ2-5; D perhaps matches TRBD2 (5 bases). Per germline, CDR1 SGHVS and CDR2 FNYEAQ. Trimming left V 2 bases short and J 2 bases short, with 21 bases between. CDR3 length equals 18 residues. CDR3 DNA sequence: TGTGCCAGCAGCTTACGACCTTCCGGGGTTGGGGTACAAGAGACCCAGTACTTC. Encoded protein: CASSLRPSGVGVQETQYF.

This clone was counted a few times. The chain carries TRBV5-1 and TRBJ2-7; TRBD2 is a possible D gene (6 bases). Germline assignment: CDR1 SGHRS and CDR2 YFSETQ. The germline V and J ends were trimmed by 2 bases and 4 bases, with 16 bases remaining between them. CDR3 length: 15 amino acids. CDR3 coding DNA: TGCGCCAGCAGCTTTGATGGCGGCGGGGAATACGAGCAGTACTTC. Encoded protein: CASSFDGGGEYEQYF.

V and J are TRBV2 and TRBJ2-7; TRBD2 agrees at 7 bases. The germline gives CDR1 SNHLY, CDR2 FYNNEI. This CDR3 contains 13 residues. Germline trimming cut 6 bases from V and 3 bases from J; bases unmatched to any gene: 5. CDR3: CASSGGLGYEQYF. CDR3 sequence (DNA): TGTGCCAGCAGCGGAGGACTAGGCTACGAGCAGTACTTC.

V and J are TRBV2 and TRBJ2-7; 10 bases are a match to TRBD1. The CDR3 loop spans 15 amino acids. Trimming cost V 3 bases and J 3 bases; bases outside gene matches: 5. CDR1 is SNHLY, CDR2 FYNNEI, per germline. The CDR3 nucleotides read TGTGCCAGCAGTGATGGGACAGGGGACATCTACGAGCAGTACTTC. Amino acids: CASSDGTGDIYEQYF.

This chain connects TRBV5-4 to TRBJ2-5; D not certain. This CDR3 comprises 16 residues. The germline V and J ends were trimmed by 0 bases and 1 base, with 13 bases remaining between them. Germline lookup yields CDR1 SGHNT and CDR2 YYREEE (reference sequence). The chain's CDR3 is CASSLGPTPGQETQYF. CDR3 sequence (DNA): TGTGCCAGCAGCTTGGGACCGACTCCCGGCCAAGAGACCCAGTACTTC.

The chain recombines TRBV6-6 with TRBJ1-6; 10 bases map to TRBD1. This CDR3 spans 13 amino acids. V lost 7 bases, J lost 10 bases, and 4 bases stayed unmatched. CDR1 is MNHNY, CDR2 SVGAGI, per germline (reference sequence). The CDR3 sequence is CASTGTGESPLHF. The CDR3, as DNA: TGTGCCAGCACCGGGACAGGGGAATCACCCCTCCACTTT.